The next 25 T cell receptor beta chains were all read from a single sample in a study of blood T cell repertoires in COVID-19. Using immunoSEQ multiplex PCR, the repertoire was profiled, and TCRdb retains in-frame clones only, with some absent. This table has 350,000 or so clones, about 87% appearing once. The sample was peripheral blood. Receptors originate from a woman under 40 with COVID-19, enrolled during active disease.

The chain links TRBV5-1 to TRBJ2-4; D not resolved. Germline values: CDR1 SGHRS, CDR2 YFSETQ. V shed 0 bases and J shed 4 bases, with 8 bases lying between them. This CDR3 spans 14 amino acids. The CDR3 here is CASSLDATKNIQYF. CDR3 sequence (DNA): TGCGCCAGCAGCTTGGATGCTACGAAAAACATTCAGTACTTC.

The chain couples TRBV1 to TRBJ2-2; the table assigns TRBD1, which was not confirmed against the DNA. TRBV1 is a pseudogene. The CDR3 is 17 residues long. CDR3 DNA sequence: TGCACCAGCGGCGACAGGGAGATCCTCGCGAACACCGGGGAGCTGTTTTTT. Encoded protein: CTSGDREILANTGELFF.

This chain joins TRBV27 and TRBJ2-7, with no clear D. V lost 5 bases and J lost 3, with 14 bases in between. CDR3 size: 14 residues. Germline V gene sequence: CDR1 MNHEY, CDR2 SMNVEV (reference sequence). As DNA, the CDR3 is TGTGCCAGCAGTCCGAAACCAAACGGCTACGAGCAGTACGTC. It encodes CASSPKPNGYEQYV.

The sample holds a few counts of this clone. CDR3 sequence: CASSPRRTGQNNLMGYTF. Written as DNA, the CDR3 is TGTGCCAGCTCACCCCGGCGGACGGGACAGAACAATCTTATGGGCTACACCTTC. This sequence joins TRBV18 and TRBJ1-2; 7 nucleotides align to TRBD1. V dropped 3 bases and J dropped 8; count of bases not matched to a gene: 21. The CDR3 totals 18 residues. Germline CDR1 is KGHSH and CDR2 is LQKENI. Supplemented by reference TRBV18 and TRBJ1-2, the full variable domain reads NAGVMQNPRHLVRRRGQEARLRCSPMKGHSHVYWYRQLPEEGLKFMVYLQKENIIDESGMPKERFSAEFPKEGPSILRIQQVVRGDSAAYFCASSPRRTGQNNLMGYTFGSGTRLTVV.

The J gene is TRBJ1-2, the V gene TRBV19; 7 bases align to TRBD1. CDR3 length: 16 residues. After removal of 10 bases from V and 4 bases from J, the junction contained 18 bases not matched to a gene. The germline gives CDR1 LNHDA, CDR2 SQIVND (reference sequence). CDR3 bases: TGTGCCACCACGAGGGGTGGGACAGATATGCGCTATGGCTACACCTTC. Amino acid sequence: CATTRGGTDMRYGYTF.

This clone was recorded only once. The rearrangement uses TRBV6-5 and TRBJ2-2; D perhaps matches TRBD1 (6 bases). The germline gives CDR1 MNHEY, CDR2 SVGAGI. The CDR3 sequence is 13 residues long. Trimming stripped 7 bases from V and 5 bases from J, with 11 bases between. The CDR3 sequence is CASKQGYTGELFF. The DNA for the CDR3 is TGTGCCAGCAAACAGGGATATACCGGGGAGCTGTTTTTT.

The chain recombines TRBV13 with TRBJ2-7, with D possibly matching TRBD1 (5 bases). Looked up from germline, CDR1 is PRHDT and CDR2 is FYEKMQ (reference sequence). Trimming shortened V by 3 bases and J by 6 bases, and 9 bases separated the two germline ends. The CDR3 spans 12 residues. CDR3 in DNA: TGTGCCAGCAGCTTTCAGGGTTTCGAGCAGTACTTC. As protein: CASSFQGFEQYF.

This sequence joins TRBV18 and TRBJ1-1, with D unclear. Trimming took 1 base from V and 7 from J, leaving 16 bases between them. Germline CDR1 is KGHSH and CDR2 is LQKENI. This CDR3 spans 15 amino acids. The chain's CDR3 is CASSPRVGLGDEAFF. The CDR3 nucleotides read TGTGCCAGCTCACCACGGGTAGGACTCGGTGATGAAGCTTTCTTT.

This chain joins TRBV7-8 and TRBJ1-1, with D maybe TRBD1 (6 bases). From germline, CDR1 is SGHVS and CDR2 FQNEAQ. This CDR3 region has 13 residues. The ends were cut back, 4 bases at V and 1 base at J, with 7 bases in the middle. CDR3 nucleotide sequence: TGTGCCAGCAGCTGGACAGAGAACACTGAAGCTTTCTTT. It encodes CASSWTENTEAFF.

In its sample, this clone was seen a few times. V and J are TRBV10-1 and TRBJ2-7; D remains ambiguous. V lost 4 bases to trimming and J lost 4 bases, with 17 bases between them. The CDR3 runs 15 residues. Germline CDR1 is WNHNN and CDR2 is SYGVQD (reference sequence). This CDR3 is CASSVERIPKYEQYV. The DNA of the CDR3 is TGCGCCAGCAGTGTCGAGAGAATTCCAAAATACGAGCAGTACGTC.

The V call is TRBV7-2, the J call TRBJ2-2; D remains ambiguous. The germline V gene has CDR1 SGHTA and CDR2 FQGNSA. V lost 2 bases and J lost 1, with 11 bases in between. The CDR3 contains 16 residues. CDR3 protein: CASSLYAQVNTGELFF. The DNA of the CDR3 is TGTGCCAGCAGCTTATACGCCCAGGTGAACACCGGGGAGCTGTTTTTT.

J is TRBJ2-1 and V is TRBV6-1, with 9 bases identical to TRBD1. The CDR3 is 18 amino acids. Germline CDR1 and CDR2: MNHNS and SASEGT. The V and J ends lost 3 bases and 4 bases, in that order; junction bases with no gene match: 13. The CDR3 loop reads CASSDSLFTGGSYNEQFF. The CDR3, as DNA: TGTGCCAGCAGTGATTCGCTTTTCACAGGGGGCTCATACAATGAGCAGTTCTTC.

The rearrangement joins TRBV3-1 (or the pseudogene TRBV3-2) to TRBJ2-1; TRBD2 matches 8 bases. Per the germline V gene, CDR1 is LGHDT and CDR2 is YNNKEL (reference sequence). The CDR3 runs to 16 residues. V shed 0 bases and J 2 bases; nucleotides not matched to a gene: 3. The CDR3 bases are TGTGCCAGCAGCCAAGATCCGGGGGGGACCTACAATGAGCAGTTCTTC. Translation gives CASSQDPGGTYNEQFF.

This clone has only a few counts. The chain recombines TRBV11-2 with TRBJ1-1; D gene unclear. The CDR3 has 13 residues. The germline V gene has CDR1 SGHAT and CDR2 FQNNGV. V lost 5 bases and J lost 0, with 7 bases in between. In DNA, the CDR3 is TGTGCCAGCAGCCCTCGGGTGAACACTGAAGCTTTCTTT. It yields the protein CASSPRVNTEAFF.

As to this clone: The same CDR3 can be traced to other DNA sequences in this sample. This rearrangement joins TRBV5-1 to TRBJ1-2, with D hard to call. Trimming left V 0 bases short and J 4 bases short, with 4 bases between. The germline V gene encodes CDR1 SGHRS and CDR2 YFSETQ. There are 12 residues in the CDR3. The CDR3 nucleotides are TGCGCCAGCAGCTTGGGAGGCTATGGCTACACCTTC. It translates to CASSLGGYGYTF.

The CDR3 region is CASSLPRTGSFDEQYF. The DNA of the CDR3 is TGTGCCAGCAGTCTCCCCCGGACAGGGTCATTCGACGAGCAGTACTTC. The rearrangement uses TRBV6-2 or TRBV6-3 and TRBJ2-7, with 8 bases fitting TRBD1. Germline CDR1 is MNHEY and CDR2 is SVGEGT. The CDR3 spans 16 residues. The trim removed 5 bases at V and 5 bases at J, leaving 14 bases unmatched.

The chain is built from TRBV9 and TRBJ1-5; D gene ambiguous. The germline gives CDR1 SGDLS, CDR2 YYNGEE. The CDR3 is 16 residues long. The V end lost 0 bases, the J end lost 0 bases, and 10 bases lay between the germline ends. The CDR3 is CASSVGAGLSNQPQHF. DNA of the CDR3: TGTGCCAGCAGCGTAGGGGCAGGCCTTAGCAATCAGCCCCAGCATTTT. The whole variable domain, filled in from reference TRBV9 and TRBJ1-5, reads DSGVTQTPKHLITATGQRVTLRCSPRSGDLSVYWYQQSLDQGLQFLIQYYNGEERAKGNILERFSAQQFPDLHSELNLSSLELGDSALYFCASSVGAGLSNQPQHFGDGTRLSIL.

The chain employs TRBV5-1 and TRBJ1-4; 8 nucleotides align to TRBD1. Germline CDR1 and CDR2: SGHRS and YFSETQ. This CDR3 comprises 17 residues. V shed 6 bases and J 0 bases; nucleotides not matched to a gene: 10. CDR3 loop: CASKTGATRSTNEKLFF. CDR3 nucleotides: TGCGCCAGCAAGACAGGGGCAACGAGATCAACTAATGAAAAACTGTTTTTT. The full variable domain, completed using reference TRBV5-1 and TRBJ1-4, is KAGVTQTPRYLIKTRGQQVTLSCSPISGHRSVSWYQQTPGQGLQFLFEYFSETQRNKGNFPGRFSGRQFSNSRSEMNVSTLELGDSALYLCASKTGATRSTNEKLFFGSGTQLSVL.

The CDR3 here is CASSHPGQGLRSYTF. CDR3 nucleotide sequence: TGCGCCAGCAGCCATCCGGGACAGGGGCTTAGGAGCTACACCTTC. The chain combines TRBV4-1 with TRBJ1-2, with TRBD1 identical over 10 bases. Losses at the gene ends were 3 bases for V and 9 bases for J; bases not matched to a gene: 10. The CDR3 spans 15 residues. Germline-derived CDR1 and CDR2 are MGHRA and YSYEKL.

The chain recombines TRBV7-9 with TRBJ1-2; no firm D call. The CDR3 sequence is 15 residues long. CDR1 is SEHNR, CDR2 FQNEAQ, per germline (reference sequence). Trimming removed 6 bases from V and 6 bases from J, with 20 bases in between. The CDR3 coding sequence is TGTGCCAGCAGTCAAAGCGGGGTCCGGATGGATGGCTACACCTTC. Protein: CASSQSGVRMDGYTF.

This clone has a single count. The chain has TRBV13 and TRBJ2-2; tentative D call: TRBD2 (6 bases). The V and J ends lost 1 base and 1 base respectively, with 10 bases between them. The germline gives CDR1 PRHDT, CDR2 FYEKMQ (reference sequence). The CDR3 consists of 16 residues. The CDR3 is CASSLELTRNTGELFF. DNA for the CDR3: TGTGCCAGCAGCTTAGAGTTGACTAGGAACACCGGGGAGCTGTTTTTT.

The J gene is TRBJ2-7, the V gene TRBV7-9; D uncertain. The CDR3 covers 14 residues. The V gene lost 3 bases and the J gene lost 1 base, with 10 bases spanning the gap. Germline CDR1 SEHNR, CDR2 FQNEAQ (reference sequence). The DNA of the CDR3 is TGTGCCAGCAGCTTGTCGGGTAGATCCTACGAGCAGTACGTC. Translated, it gives CASSLSGRSYEQYV.

The chain has TRBV7-9 and TRBJ1-5; 8 bases fit TRBD1. CDR3 size: 15 residues. From germline, CDR1 is SEHNR and CDR2 FQNEAQ (reference sequence). Trimming cost V 5 bases and J 1 base; bases outside gene matches: 4. For the CDR3, the DNA is TGTGCCAGCAGCCCGACAGGGGTCAGCAATCAGCCCCAGCATTTT. This sequence encodes CASSPTGVSNQPQHF.

CDR3 loop: CASSSRDRGSDTQYF. The DNA for the CDR3 is TGTGCCAGCAGCTCCCGGGACAGGGGGTCAGATACGCAGTATTTT. The chain is built from TRBV7-2 and TRBJ2-3; TRBD1 agrees at 11 bases. CDR3 length: 15 residues. The junction had 4 bases not matched to a gene; V was cut back by 4 bases and J by 4 bases. CDR1 is SGHTA, CDR2 FQGNSA, per germline.

The rearrangement links TRBV28 to TRBJ1-5; perhaps TRBD1 as D (6 bases). This CDR3 spans 17 amino acids. V was clipped by 8 bases and J by 6 bases, with 26 bases between them. Germline V gene sequence: CDR1 MDHEN, CDR2 SYDVKM. The CDR3 reads CASRGDSTGFVIQPQHF. The CDR3 DNA follows: TGTGCCAGCCGGGGAGACTCGACAGGTTTCGTCATTCAGCCCCAGCATTTT.